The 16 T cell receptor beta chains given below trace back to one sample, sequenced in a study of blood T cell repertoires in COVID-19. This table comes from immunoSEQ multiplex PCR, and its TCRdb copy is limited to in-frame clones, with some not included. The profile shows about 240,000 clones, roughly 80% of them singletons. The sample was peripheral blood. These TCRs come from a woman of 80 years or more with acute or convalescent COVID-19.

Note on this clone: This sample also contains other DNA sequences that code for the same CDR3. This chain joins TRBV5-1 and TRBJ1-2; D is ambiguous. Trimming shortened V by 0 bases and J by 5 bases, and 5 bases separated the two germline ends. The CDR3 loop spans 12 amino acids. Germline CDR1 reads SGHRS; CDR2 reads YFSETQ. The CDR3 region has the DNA TGCGCCAGCAGCTTGGACAGATATGGCTACACCTTC. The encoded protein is CASSLDRYGYTF. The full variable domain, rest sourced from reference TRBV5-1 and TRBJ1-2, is KAGVTQTPRYLIKTRGQQVTLSCSPISGHRSVSWYQQTPGQGLQFLFEYFSETQRNKGNFPGRFSGRQFSNSRSEMNVSTLELGDSALYLCASSLDRYGYTFGSGTRLTVV.

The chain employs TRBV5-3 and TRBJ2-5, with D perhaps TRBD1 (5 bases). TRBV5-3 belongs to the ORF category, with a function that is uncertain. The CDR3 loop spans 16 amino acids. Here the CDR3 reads CAQMPDQGSRVTTQYF. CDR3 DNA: TGTGCGCAGATGCCAGATCAGGGCAGTCGCGTAACGACCCAGTACTTC.

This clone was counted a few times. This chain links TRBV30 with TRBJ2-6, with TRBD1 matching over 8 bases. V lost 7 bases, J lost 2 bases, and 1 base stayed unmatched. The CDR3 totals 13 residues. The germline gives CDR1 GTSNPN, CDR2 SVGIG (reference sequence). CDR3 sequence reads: CALQGAGANVLTF. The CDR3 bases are TGTGCCTTACAGGGGGCTGGGGCCAACGTCCTGACTTTC.

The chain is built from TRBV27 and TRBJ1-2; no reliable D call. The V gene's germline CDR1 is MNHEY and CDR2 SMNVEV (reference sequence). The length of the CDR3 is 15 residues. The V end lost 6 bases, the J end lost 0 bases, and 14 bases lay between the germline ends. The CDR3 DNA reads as TGTGCCAGCAGCGCCCGACGGGAAGCTAACTATGGCTACACCTTC. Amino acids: CASSARREANYGYTF.

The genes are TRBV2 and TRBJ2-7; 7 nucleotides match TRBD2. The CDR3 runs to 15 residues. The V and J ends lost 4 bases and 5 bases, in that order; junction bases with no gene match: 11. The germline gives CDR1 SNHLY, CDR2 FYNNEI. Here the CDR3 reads CASSGGDYPTDEQYF. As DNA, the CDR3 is TGTGCCAGCAGTGGGGGGGACTATCCCACGGACGAGCAGTACTTC. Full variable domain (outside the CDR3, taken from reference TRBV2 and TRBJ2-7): EPEVTQTPSHQVTQMGQEVILRCVPISNHLYFYWYRQILGQKVEFLVSFYNNEISEKSEIFDDQFSVERPDGSNFTLKIRSTKLEDSAMYFCASSGGDYPTDEQYFGPGTRLTVT.

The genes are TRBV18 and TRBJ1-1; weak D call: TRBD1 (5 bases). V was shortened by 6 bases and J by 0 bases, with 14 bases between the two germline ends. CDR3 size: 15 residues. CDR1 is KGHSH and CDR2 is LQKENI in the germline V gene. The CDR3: CASSSKEGMNTEAFF. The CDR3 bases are TGTGCCAGCTCGTCCAAGGAGGGGATGAACACTGAAGCTTTCTTT.

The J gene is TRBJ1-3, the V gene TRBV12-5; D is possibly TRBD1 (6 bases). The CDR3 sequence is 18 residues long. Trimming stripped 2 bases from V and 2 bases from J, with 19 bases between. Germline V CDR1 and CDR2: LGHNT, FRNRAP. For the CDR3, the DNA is TGTGCTAGTGGTTTGACCCACGGACAGAACAGGGCTGGAAACACCATATATTTT. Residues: CASGLTHGQNRAGNTIYF.

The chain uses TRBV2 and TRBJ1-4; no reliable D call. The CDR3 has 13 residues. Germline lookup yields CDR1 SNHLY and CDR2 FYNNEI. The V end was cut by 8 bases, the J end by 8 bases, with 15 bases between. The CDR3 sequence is CASSPRGEEKLFF. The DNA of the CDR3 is TGTGCCAGCTCCCCCCGAGGAGAAGAAAAACTGTTTTTT.

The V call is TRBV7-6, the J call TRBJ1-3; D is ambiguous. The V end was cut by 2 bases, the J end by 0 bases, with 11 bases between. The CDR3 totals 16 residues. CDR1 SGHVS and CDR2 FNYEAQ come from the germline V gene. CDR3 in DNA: TGTGCCAGCAGCTTAAACGCTGGGAGCTCTGGAAACACCATATATTTT. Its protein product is CASSLNAGSSGNTIYF. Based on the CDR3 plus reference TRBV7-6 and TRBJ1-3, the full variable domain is GAGVSQSPRYKVTKRGQDVALRCDPISGHVSLYWYRQALGQGPEFLTYFNYEAQQDKSGLPNDRFSAERPEGSISTLTIQRTEQRDSAMYRCASSLNAGSSGNTIYFGEGSWLTVV.

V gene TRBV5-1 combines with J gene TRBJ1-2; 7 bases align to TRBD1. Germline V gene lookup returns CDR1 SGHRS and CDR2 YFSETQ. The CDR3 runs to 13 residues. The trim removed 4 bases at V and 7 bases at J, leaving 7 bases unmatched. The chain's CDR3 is CASSKETGSGYTF. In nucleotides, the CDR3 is TGCGCCAGCAGCAAAGAGACAGGGAGTGGCTACACCTTC.

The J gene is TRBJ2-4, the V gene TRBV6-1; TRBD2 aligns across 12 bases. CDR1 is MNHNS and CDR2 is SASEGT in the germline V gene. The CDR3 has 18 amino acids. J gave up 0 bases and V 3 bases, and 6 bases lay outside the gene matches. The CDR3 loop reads CASSEVLAGGLAKNIQYF. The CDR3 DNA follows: TGTGCCAGCAGTGAGGTACTAGCGGGGGGATTAGCCAAAAACATTCAGTACTTC.

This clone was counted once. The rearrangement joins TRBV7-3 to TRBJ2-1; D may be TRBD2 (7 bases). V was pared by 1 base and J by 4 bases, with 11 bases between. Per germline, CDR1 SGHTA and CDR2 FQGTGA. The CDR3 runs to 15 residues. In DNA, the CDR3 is TGTGCCAGCAGCTTAATGGGGGGGCCTTACAATGAGCAGTTCTTC. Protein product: CASSLMGGPYNEQFF.

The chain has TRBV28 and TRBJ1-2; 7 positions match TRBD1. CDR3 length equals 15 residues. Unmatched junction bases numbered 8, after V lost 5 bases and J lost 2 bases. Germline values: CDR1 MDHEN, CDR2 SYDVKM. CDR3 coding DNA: TGTGCCAGCAGTCCGAGGGCGACAGGGAACTATGGCTACACCTTC. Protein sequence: CASSPRATGNYGYTF.

The chain's CDR3 is CASSDPGRGGNTGELFF. Here the CDR3 DNA reads TGTGCCAGCAGTGACCCCGGGCGGGGGGGGAACACCGGGGAGCTGTTTTTT. The chain combines TRBV6-4 with TRBJ2-2; 9 bases align to TRBD2. Germline V lookup: CDR1 MRHNA, CDR2 SNTAGT. The CDR3 has 17 amino acids. The V segment lost 2 bases and the J segment 1 base; nucleotides outside the gene matches: 5.

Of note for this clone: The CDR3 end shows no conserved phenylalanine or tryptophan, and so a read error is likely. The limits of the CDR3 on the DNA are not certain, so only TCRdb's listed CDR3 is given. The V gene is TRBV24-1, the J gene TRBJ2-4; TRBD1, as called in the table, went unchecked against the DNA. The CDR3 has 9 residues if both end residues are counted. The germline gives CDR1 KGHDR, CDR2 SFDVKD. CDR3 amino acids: CAVTLKGGL.

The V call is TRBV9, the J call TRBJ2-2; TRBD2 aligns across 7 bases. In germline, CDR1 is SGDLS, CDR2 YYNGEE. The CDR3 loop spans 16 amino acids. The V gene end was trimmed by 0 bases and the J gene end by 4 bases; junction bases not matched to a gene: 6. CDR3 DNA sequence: TGTGCCAGCAGCGTAGGGGAGGGGCCCGTCACCGGGGAGCTGTTTTTT. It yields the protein CASSVGEGPVTGELFF. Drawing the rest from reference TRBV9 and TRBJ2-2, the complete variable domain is DSGVTQTPKHLITATGQRVTLRCSPRSGDLSVYWYQQSLDQGLQFLIQYYNGEERAKGNILERFSAQQFPDLHSELNLSSLELGDSALYFCASSVGEGPVTGELFFGEGSRLTVL.